This T cell receptor (beta chain) was captured by sequencing in a study of regulatory T cells in long-lasting Graves disease. This clonotype has only a few counts. The antigen is not known. For TCR beta, libraries came from iRepertoire HTBI primers and Arm-PCR of CDR3 regions. TCRdb reanalysed the multiplex PCR reads using MiXCR and keeps one entry per CDR3 protein. The sample has approximately 380,000 distinct CDR3 sequences; less than 25% are singletons. CDR1 and CDR2 (germline): DFQATT, SNEGSKA (reference sequence). The CDR3 is 10 residues long. The ends were cut back, 4 bases at V and 7 bases at J, with 8 bases in the middle. The time point is: persistent/refractory GD, antithyroid drugs over 5 years with positive TRAb. Researchers made the TCR library from RNA that was extracted from PBMCs. Study-level findings and limits: The study found lower TCR diversity in persistent Graves' patients than in newly diagnosed ones.

The sequence derives from a female donor with Graves disease. The chain links TRBV20-1 to TRBJ2-7, with D perhaps matching TRBD1 (7 bases). The sequencing here drew on peripheral blood mononuclear cells (PBMCs), taken when the disease was refractory, from a patient treated with antithyroid drugs. The CDR3 region has the DNA TGCAGTGCTACAGGGGGGGAGCAGTACTTC. This translates into CSATGGEQYF.